The next 5 T cell receptor beta chains were all read from a single sample in a study of cytomegalovirus exposure and HLA in healthy donors (TCRdb year 2017). Library preparation was by the immunoSEQ multiplex PCR assay. The multiplex PCR relied on a mix of 60 forward primers for TCR Vbeta segments and 13 reverse primers for TCR Jbeta segments. Drawn from immuneACCESS, this table holds only the in-frame rearrangements with V and J called that TCRdb kept. Clones are partly lost; checked studies trace under half to an unresolved V gene and leave the rest unexplained. The sample data list over 150,000 clones, and 60% to 85% of these were observed just once. The ten largest clones take up about 1.6% of the sample. The sample taken for sequencing was PBMCs. The receptors shown here come from a woman aged 18-29 years in good health and CMV-seronegative.

This clone occurred a few times. The rearrangement uses TRBV19 and TRBJ2-7; the match to TRBD1 covers 7 bases. Germline CDR1 is LNHDA and CDR2 is SQIVND (reference sequence). This CDR3 has 15 residues. After removal of 4 bases from V and 3 bases from J, the junction contained 9 bases not matched to a gene. The CDR3, as DNA: TGTGCCAGTAGTACCCCCCACAGGGGCTTCTACGAGCAGTACTTC. This sequence encodes CASSTPHRGFYEQYF.

V is TRBV30 and J is TRBJ1-5; D is uncertain. The CDR3 sequence is 13 residues long. Germline CDR1 is GTSNPN and CDR2 is SVGIG (reference sequence). V was clipped by 1 base and J by 3 bases, with 7 bases between them. CDR3 sequence (DNA): TGTGCCTGGAGTGCAACGGTCAATCAGCCCCAGCATTTT. This gives the protein CAWSATVNQPQHF.

The chain combines TRBV9 with TRBJ2-7, with D perhaps TRBD1 (6 bases). This CDR3 has 14 amino acids. The V gene lost 3 bases and the J gene lost 5 bases, with 15 bases spanning the gap. Per germline, CDR1 SGDLS and CDR2 YYNGEE. The CDR3 bases are TGTGCCAGCAGCGGGGACATGGCGTCCGACGAGCAGTACTTC. Its protein is CASSGDMASDEQYF.

The chain has TRBV5-1 and TRBJ1-1; 7 bases agree with TRBD1. Germline V gene data show CDR1 as SGHRS and CDR2 as YFSETQ. The V gene end was trimmed by 3 bases and the J gene end by 1 base; junction bases not matched to a gene: 3. The CDR3 sequence is 14 residues long. The CDR3 DNA sequence: TGCGCCAGCAGCTCCGGGACAGCGAACACTGAAGCTTTCTTT. Amino acid sequence: CASSSGTANTEAFF.

The chain has TRBV7-8 and TRBJ1-2, with 12 bases aligning to TRBD1. Germline CDR1 SGHVS, CDR2 FQNEAQ. J lost 7 bases, V lost 1 base, and 7 bases had no gene match. This CDR3 is 16 amino acids long. The CDR3 DNA is TGTGCCAGCAGCTTAGTCGGGACAGGGGGCTCCTCTGGCTACACCTTC. Its translation is CASSLVGTGGSSGYTF.